Following are 18 T cell receptor beta chains from one sample sequenced in a study of vaccination and CD4 T cells after COVID-19. MiXCR, applied by TCRdb to the PCR reads, yields one record per CDR3 protein. The repertoire holds about 33,000 distinct CDR3 sequences, with under 45% as singletons. As for time point: late sampling 161 to 241 days after vaccination in a few convalescent patients. The sample consisted of CD4+ T cells from blood, taken about 7 months after SARS-CoV-2 vaccination. The receptors were sampled from a human donor who had recovered from COVID-19.

V gene TRBV20-1 combines with J gene TRBJ2-7; the D gene is possibly TRBD2 (5 bases). V was clipped by 3 bases and J by 7 bases, with 13 bases between them. CDR1 is DFQATT and CDR2 is SNEGSKA in the germline V gene (reference sequence). This CDR3 is built from 12 residues. The CDR3, as DNA: TGCAGTGCTAGGCCCGGGTCGGGGGAGCAGTACTTC. This sequence encodes CSARPGSGEQYF.

This chain joins TRBV11-3 and TRBJ2-2; 9 bases fit TRBD2. V trimming: 5 bases; J trimming: 1 base; junction bases outside the gene matches: 8. This CDR3 is built from 17 residues. CDR1 and CDR2 from the germline V gene are SGHNT and YENEEA. CDR3: CASSPVAGAGNTGELFF. The DNA of the CDR3 is TGTGCCAGCAGCCCGGTAGCGGGAGCGGGGAACACCGGGGAGCTGTTTTTT.

Regarding this clonotype: Mismatch with germline at one junction end may stem from a read error. The chain combines TRBV7-6 with TRBJ2-2; no firm D call. The CDR3 is 15 amino acids. Per germline, CDR1 SGHVS and CDR2 FNYEAQ. The CDR3 region has the DNA TGTGCTAGCAGCTTAGACGCAACAGACACCGGGGAGCTGTTTTTT. Translated: CASSLDATDTGELFF.

This clonotype has a handful of counts. The genes are TRBV7-6 and TRBJ2-1; 14 bases align to TRBD2. The germline gives CDR1 SGHVS, CDR2 FNYEAQ. Unmatched junction bases numbered 5, after V lost 8 bases and J lost 8 bases. The CDR3 covers 14 residues. The CDR3, as DNA: TGTGCCAGCGGGACTAGCGGGAGTGTCGATGAGCAGTTCTTC. It is translated as CASGTSGSVDEQFF.

Worth noting for this clonotype: A read error may explain this, as a much larger clone is one base away. The chain joins TRBV15 to TRBJ2-7, with D perhaps matching TRBD2 (7 bases). Trimming took 2 bases from V and 9 from J, leaving 23 bases between them. Germline CDR1 reads LNHNV; CDR2 reads YYDKDF (reference sequence). This CDR3 spans 16 amino acids. CDR3 in DNA: TGTGCCACCAGCAGAAGACCATGGGGAGGGGGAGACAGGCAGTACTTC. It yields the protein CATSRRPWGGGDRQYF.

The rearrangement joins TRBV12-1 to TRBJ1-5; whether TRBD1, the table's D call, matches the DNA was not checked. TRBV12-1 is recorded as a pseudogene. CDR3 length: 17 amino acids. Here the CDR3 DNA reads TGTGCCAGCAGCTTGGGACAGCCTACGAGTTTCAATCAGCCCCAGCATTTT. Translating gives CASSLGQPTSFNQPQHF.

This clonotype was observed a few times. This rearrangement joins TRBV15 to TRBJ1-2, with D tentatively TRBD1 (5 bases). There are 14 residues in the CDR3. V lost 0 bases, J lost 6 bases, and 11 bases lay in between. Germline V CDR1 and CDR2: LNHNV, YYDKDF (reference sequence). The CDR3 DNA is TGTGCCACCAGCAGAGATAAGGGGTTGCATGGCTACACCTTC. This encodes CATSRDKGLHGYTF.

A few counts support this clonotype. The rearrangement uses TRBV7-2 and TRBJ1-1; 7 bases line up with TRBD1. The ends lost 5 bases at V and 0 bases at J; junction bases unmatched: 9. Per the germline V gene, CDR1 is SGHTA and CDR2 is FQGNSA. The CDR3 runs 16 residues. The CDR3 DNA is TGTGCCAGCAGCCGGGACAGCGGTGGAGTGAACACTGAAGCTTTCTTT. It codes for CASSRDSGGVNTEAFF.

This sequence joins TRBV19 and TRBJ2-1; 7 nucleotides align to TRBD2. V was pared by 10 bases and J by 6 bases, with 3 bases of the junction left unmatched. CDR3 size: 11 residues. From germline, CDR1 is LNHDA and CDR2 SQIVND (reference sequence). CDR3 region: CATRESNEQFF. CDR3 DNA sequence: TGTGCCACGCGGGAGTCCAATGAGCAGTTCTTC.

The table lists this clonotype with a count of one. The chain recombines TRBV14 with TRBJ2-1; the D is unclear. V dropped 4 bases and J dropped 4 bases, with 20 bases sitting between them. The CDR3 has 17 amino acids. Looked up from germline, CDR1 is SGHDN and CDR2 is FVKESK. Here the CDR3 DNA reads TGTGCCAGCAGCCTACTGTTCAGAAGAGCACAATACAATGAGCAGTTCTTC. It yields the protein CASSLLFRRAQYNEQFF.

The V gene is TRBV15, the J gene TRBJ2-7; tentative D call: TRBD1 (5 bases). The V gene's germline CDR1 is LNHNV and CDR2 YYDKDF (reference sequence). The CDR3 runs 14 residues. With 0 bases removed from V and 2 bases from J, the gap between germline ends came to 8 bases. The CDR3 reads CATSRDRVTYEQYF. In nucleotides, the CDR3 is TGTGCCACCAGCAGAGACAGGGTTACCTACGAGCAGTACTTC. The whole variable domain, filled in from reference TRBV15 and TRBJ2-7, reads DAMVIQNPRYQVTQFGKPVTLSCSQTLNHNVMYWYQQKSSQAPKLLFHYYDKDFNNEADTPDNFQSRRPNTSFCFLDIRSPGLGDTAMYLCATSRDRVTYEQYFGPGTRLTVT.

The chain carries TRBV6-1 and TRBJ2-1; 12 nucleotides agree with TRBD2. The CDR3 contains 15 residues. The V gene's germline CDR1 is MNHNS and CDR2 SASEGT. With V trimmed by 6 bases and J by 10 bases, 10 bases remained unmatched. The CDR3 DNA reads as TGTGCCAGCAGCTATGGACTAGCGGGATCTGACGAGCAGTTCTTC. It encodes CASSYGLAGSDEQFF.

Points on this clonotype: An end of the junction differs from the germline gene, which may be a read error. The V call is TRBV15, the J call TRBJ2-6; a possible D gene is TRBD1 (5 bases). Germline CDR1 reads LNHNV; CDR2 reads YYDKDF (reference sequence). The CDR3 is made up of 16 amino acids. In nucleotides, the CDR3 is TGTACCACCAGCAGAGCTAGGGGCTCTGGGGCCAACGTCCTGACTTTC. It translates to CTTSRARGSGANVLTF.

The gene calls are TRBV6-2 or TRBV6-3 and TRBJ2-7; D is possibly TRBD2 (5 bases). The CDR3 loop spans 13 amino acids. Germline V gene lookup returns CDR1 MNHEY and CDR2 SVGEGT. V lost 6 bases and J lost 3, with 12 bases in between. The CDR3 sequence: CASRRTSYYEQYF. The CDR3 nucleotides are TGTGCCAGCAGGAGGACTTCCTACTACGAGCAGTACTTC.

Only a few counts were recorded for this clonotype. The chain uses TRBV19 and TRBJ1-5; D is uncertain. The V gene's germline CDR1 is LNHDA and CDR2 SQIVND (reference sequence). The CDR3 consists of 16 residues. Trimming removed 3 bases from V and 7 bases from J, with 19 bases in between. The CDR3 region has the DNA TGTGCCAGTAGTATCTTCTCAGAGTTGGGCGGCCAGCCCCAGCATTTT. It codes for CASSIFSELGGQPQHF. Filled out from reference TRBV19 and TRBJ1-5, the complete variable domain reads DGGITQSPKYLFRKEGQNVTLSCEQNLNHDAMYWYRQDPGQGLRLIYYSQIVNDFQKGDIAEGYSVSREKKESFPLTVTSAQKNPTAFYLCASSIFSELGGQPQHFGDGTRLSIL.

The sample holds a few counts of this clonotype. J is TRBJ2-5 and V is TRBV4-2; 13 nucleotides agree with TRBD2. Trimming cost V 5 bases and J 3 bases; bases outside gene matches: 6. The CDR3 is 16 amino acids. The germline V gene has CDR1 LGHNA and CDR2 YNFKEQ. CDR3: CASSIRTSGSEETQYF. The CDR3 bases are TGTGCCAGCAGCATAAGGACTAGCGGGAGTGAAGAGACCCAGTACTTC.

Only a few counts were recorded for this clonotype. The V gene is TRBV6-5, the J gene TRBJ2-1, with 7 nucleotides matching TRBD2. J lost 2 bases, V lost 4 bases, and 2 bases had no gene match. Germline V lookup: CDR1 MNHEY, CDR2 SVGAGI. This CDR3 is built from 14 residues. DNA of the CDR3: TGTGCCAGCAGTTCTAGCGGTGCCTACAATGAGCAGTTCTTC. It specifies CASSSSGAYNEQFF.

The chain recombines TRBV6-1 with TRBJ2-6; 8 bases are a match to TRBD1. Germline assignment: CDR1 MNHNS and CDR2 SASEGT. The CDR3 sequence is 18 residues long. V was pared by 5 bases and J by 0 bases, with 9 bases of the junction left unmatched. The CDR3 loop is CASSIPRTGRSGANVLTF. The CDR3 bases are TGTGCCAGCAGTATACCCCGGACAGGGCGCTCTGGGGCCAACGTCCTGACTTTC.